This is a list of T cell receptor beta chains from one sample in a study of CD8+ T cells in alopecia areata. Profiling relied on immunoSEQ multiplex PCR, and the TCRdb table lists in-frame clones only, not all of them. This sample has 65,000 to 75,000 clones, with roughly half found just once. Specimen: CD8+ T cells sorted from blood, collected at week 0. The receptors stem from a human donor with alopecia areata. Each CDR3 is given with its conserved first and last residue. The order of the fields is CDR3 protein, CDR3 DNA, clone size, D gene, J gene, V gene. A D gene is named only where the DNA matches it firmly. Expanded clones are given a class, and other clones once, few, many or no size at all.

CDR3 protein: CASSQDSVTSLREQYF
CDR3 DNA: TGCGCCAGCAGCCAAGATTCGGTGACTAGCCTCCGGGAGCAGTACTTC
clone size: many
D gene: TRBD2
J gene: TRBJ2-7
V gene: TRBV4-1

CDR3 protein: CASSGGQKNTEAFF
CDR3 DNA: TGTGCCAGCAGCGGCGGACAGAAGAACACTGAAGCTTTCTTT
clone size: NA
D gene: NA
J gene: TRBJ1-1
V gene: TRBV9

CDR3 protein: CSVRGRDYEQYF
CDR3 DNA: TGCAGCGTCCGGGGTAGGGACTACGAGCAGTACTTC
clone size: NA
D gene: NA
J gene: TRBJ2-7
V gene: TRBV29-1

CDR3 protein: CASSSSGRLNEQYF
CDR3 DNA: TGTGCCAGCAGTTCATCGGGGAGACTAAACGAGCAGTACTTC
clone size: NA
D gene: NA
J gene: TRBJ2-7
V gene: TRBV6-6

CDR3 protein: CASNDRGVTANEQFF
CDR3 DNA: TGCGCCAGCAACGACAGGGGGGTTACGGCCAATGAGCAGTTCTTC
clone size: few
D gene: TRBD1
J gene: TRBJ2-1
V gene: TRBV5-1

CDR3 protein: CASSEGSGRPTGQYF
CDR3 DNA: TGTGCCAGCAGTGAAGGTAGCGGGCGACCTACGGGGCAGTACTTC
clone size: many
D gene: TRBD2
J gene: TRBJ2-7
V gene: TRBV2

CDR3 protein: CACREAITEAFF
CDR3 DNA: TGTGCCTGCCGAGAGGCTATCACTGAAGCTTTCTTT
clone size: NA
D gene: NA
J gene: TRBJ1-1
V gene: TRBV30

CDR3 protein: CASSLQGGSGANVLTF
CDR3 DNA: TGTGCCAGCAGCCTACAGGGGGGTTCTGGGGCCAACGTCCTGACTTTC
clone size: NA
D gene: TRBD1
J gene: TRBJ2-6
V gene: TRBV28

CDR3 protein: CASSPRGQRNTEAFF
CDR3 DNA: TGTGCCAGCAGTCCCCGGGGGCAGAGGAACACTGAAGCTTTCTTT
clone size: few
D gene: NA
J gene: TRBJ1-1
V gene: TRBV28

CDR3 protein: CASSLGGADEQYF
CDR3 DNA: TGTGCCAGCAGCTTAGGGGGCGCCGACGAGCAGTACTTC
clone size: few
D gene: NA
J gene: TRBJ2-7
V gene: TRBV7-2

CDR3 protein: CATSTPIAGEHWMQFF
CDR3 DNA: TGTGCCACCAGCACACCCATAGCGGGGGAACATTGGATGCAGTTCTTC
clone size: NA
D gene: TRBD2
J gene: TRBJ2-1
V gene: TRBV15

CDR3 protein: CASSEGLADYNEQFF
CDR3 DNA: TGTGCCAGCAGTGAGGGCCTAGCGGATTACAATGAGCAGTTCTTC
clone size: few
D gene: TRBD2
J gene: TRBJ2-1
V gene: TRBV2

CDR3 protein: CASSEGWNSYEQYF
CDR3 DNA: TGTGCCAGCAGCGAAGGGTGGAATTCCTACGAGCAGTACTTC
clone size: few
D gene: NA
J gene: TRBJ2-7
V gene: TRBV14

CDR3 protein: CATSRPTRDLLNEQFF
CDR3 DNA: TGTGCCACCAGCAGACCAACCCGGGACTTACTCAATGAGCAGTTCTTC
clone size: NA
D gene: NA
J gene: TRBJ2-1
V gene: TRBV15

CDR3 protein: CSVEDLYEQYF
CDR3 DNA: TGCAGCGTTGAAGACCTCTACGAGCAGTACTTC
clone size: NA
D gene: NA
J gene: TRBJ2-7
V gene: TRBV29-1

CDR3 protein: CASSLAFEGHEQFF
CDR3 DNA: TGTGCCAGCAGCTTAGCGTTCGAGGGACATGAGCAGTTCTTC
clone size: NA
D gene: NA
J gene: TRBJ2-1
V gene: TRBV7-8

CDR3 protein: CASSAYASGAYEQYF
CDR3 DNA: TGTGCCAGCAGCGCATACGCTAGCGGGGCCTACGAGCAGTACTTC
clone size: NA
D gene: TRBD2
J gene: TRBJ2-7
V gene: TRBV7-2

CDR3 protein: CASPKDSDLTYNEQFF
CDR3 DNA: TGTGCCAGCCCTAAAGATAGCGACTTAACCTACAATGAGCAGTTCTTC
clone size: NA
D gene: NA
J gene: TRBJ2-1
V gene: TRBV2

CDR3 protein: CATRTSGQETQYF
CDR3 DNA: TGTGCCACTCGGACTAGCGGACAAGAGACCCAGTACTTC
clone size: NA
D gene: TRBD2
J gene: TRBJ2-5
V gene: TRBV19

CDR3 protein: CSVVFVDSNQPQHF
CDR3 DNA: TGCAGCGTTGTCTTCGTGGACAGTAATCAGCCCCAGCATTTT
clone size: few
D gene: NA
J gene: TRBJ1-5
V gene: TRBV29-1

CDR3 protein: CASSLSRGPYEQYF
CDR3 DNA: TGTGCCAGCAGTTTAAGTCGCGGTCCCTACGAGCAGTACTTC
clone size: NA
D gene: NA
J gene: TRBJ2-7
V gene: TRBV27

CDR3 protein: CASSPLLEYRDYEQYF
CDR3 DNA: TGTGCCAGCAGTCCCCTTTTAGAATACAGGGACTACGAGCAGTACTTC
clone size: NA
D gene: NA
J gene: TRBJ2-7
V gene: TRBV27

CDR3 protein: CASSYSLYSNQPQHF
CDR3 DNA: TGTGCCAGCAGTTACTCCCTCTATAGCAATCAGCCCCAGCATTTT
clone size: NA
D gene: NA
J gene: TRBJ1-5
V gene: TRBV6-5

CDR3 protein: CATSSTVKETGVDEQYF
CDR3 DNA: TGTGCCACCAGCAGTACCGTTAAAGAGACAGGGGTGGACGAGCAGTACTTC
clone size: NA
D gene: TRBD1
J gene: TRBJ2-7
V gene: TRBV15

CDR3 protein: CASSIRTESTEAFF
CDR3 DNA: TGTGCCAGTAGTATTCGAACAGAGAGCACTGAAGCTTTCTTT
clone size: few
D gene: NA
J gene: TRBJ1-1
V gene: TRBV19

CDR3 protein: CSVASGRDQFF
CDR3 DNA: TGCAGCGTGGCTAGCGGGAGAGATCAGTTCTTC
clone size: NA
D gene: TRBD2
J gene: TRBJ2-1
V gene: TRBV29-1

CDR3 protein: CSVAVGEQYF
CDR3 DNA: TGCAGCGTTGCAGTTGGCGAGCAGTACTTC
clone size: NA
D gene: NA
J gene: TRBJ2-7
V gene: TRBV29-1

CDR3 protein: CASSAVGRDTNTYEQYF
CDR3 DNA: TGTGCCAGCAGTGCCGTAGGCCGGGACACAAACACCTACGAGCAGTACTTC
clone size: once
D gene: NA
J gene: TRBJ2-7
V gene: TRBV6-1